The rows below give T cell receptor beta chains drawn from one sample of a study of cytomegalovirus exposure and HLA in healthy donors. Profiled with immunoSEQ multiplex PCR; TCRdb holds only in-frame clones, not every one. The data contain roughly 75,000 clones, approximately 93% of them singletons. Sequencing input: PBMCs. These receptors were taken from a woman younger than 30 in good health and CMV-seronegative. Each CDR3 is given with its conserved first and last residue. D genes are given only for firm matches. Only some rows state a clone size, as once, few, many or a class for expanded clones.

D gene	clone size	V gene	J gene	CDR3 protein	CDR3 DNA
TRBD2	.	TRBV11-1	TRBJ2-1	CASSRLAGVLDEQFF	TGTGCCAGCAGCCGCCTAGCGGGGGTTCTCGATGAGCAGTTCTTC
.	.	TRBV30	TRBJ2-7	CAWSIDQGYEQYF	TGTGCCTGGTCGATTGACCAGGGCTACGAGCAGTACTTC
.	.	TRBV14	TRBJ2-5	CASSQDRLQETQYF	TGTGCCAGCAGCCAAGACAGACTACAAGAGACCCAGTACTTC
.	.	TRBV4-1	TRBJ2-3	CASSQGRDSLTDTQYF	TGCGCCAGCAGCCAAGGTAGGGACTCACTCACAGATACGCAGTATTTT
.	few	TRBV27	TRBJ2-7	CASTSTYEQYF	TGTGCCAGCACCTCTACCTACGAGCAGTACTTC
TRBD2	.	TRBV25-1	TRBJ2-2	CASLGRGVTGELFF	TGTGCCAGCCTAGGGCGGGGGGTCACCGGGGAGCTGTTTTTT
TRBD1	once	TRBV30	TRBJ1-3	CAWSWTGGGNTIYF	TGTGCCTGGAGTTGGACAGGGGGTGGAAACACCATATATTTT
.	.	TRBV28	TRBJ1-4	CASSASLGLTDNEKLFF	TGTGCCAGCAGTGCCTCCTTGGGACTCACGGACAATGAAAAACTGTTTTTT
TRBD1	.	TRBV27	TRBJ2-7	CASCNRGGNEQYF	TGTGCCAGCTGTAACAGGGGTGGGAACGAGCAGTACTTC
.	.	TRBV5-6	TRBJ1-1	CASSFGRQGWTEAFF	TGTGCCAGCAGCTTTGGGAGGCAGGGTTGGACTGAAGCTTTCTTT
.	.	TRBV15	TRBJ2-7	CATSRDTLSYEQYF	TGTGCCACCAGCAGGGACACCCTTTCGTACGAGCAGTACTTC
TRBD1	.	TRBV15	TRBJ1-4	CATSRGQANEKLFF	TGTGCCACCAGCAGGGGACAGGCAAATGAAAAACTGTTTTTT
.	few	TRBV9	TRBJ2-7	CASSSGPDTGYEQYF	TGTGCCAGCAGCTCCGGGCCGGACACGGGTTACGAGCAGTACTTC
TRBD2	.	TRBV2	TRBJ2-3	CASSDPTSGRASTDTQYF	TGTGCCAGCAGTGATCCGACTAGCGGGAGGGCTAGCACAGATACGCAGTATTTT
TRBD2	.	TRBV29-1	TRBJ2-5	CSTGGGAKETQYF	TGCAGCACGGGCGGGGGGGCGAAAGAGACCCAGTACTTC
TRBD1	.	TRBV2	TRBJ2-7	CASRSRWTGVDEQYF	TGTGCCAGCAGGAGTCGTTGGACAGGGGTGGACGAGCAGTACTTC
.	once	TRBV4-1	TRBJ2-7	CASSQASPAHEQYF	TGCGCCAGCAGCCAAGCGAGTCCCGCCCACGAGCAGTACTTC
.	.	TRBV30	TRBJ2-2	CAWRTPGANTGELFF	TGTGCCTGGAGAACCCCAGGGGCGAACACCGGGGAGCTGTTTTTT
TRBD1	.	TRBV5-1	TRBJ1-2	CASSRGQDLLLAYGYTF	TGCGCCAGCAGCAGGGGACAGGACCTTCTTCTGGCCTATGGCTACACCTTC